A selection of T cell receptor beta chains follows, all from one sample in a study of tumor-infiltrating lymphocytes in primary liver carcinoma. In TCRdb, the multiplex PCR reads were re-called with MiXCR into one record per CDR3 protein. Among approximately 60,000 distinct CDR3 sequences listed, roughly 70% were seen once. The sample was liver tumor tissue from sampling region 2. The receptor set was obtained from a middle-aged man with primary liver carcinoma and hepatitis B virus infection. The CDR3 runs from the conserved cysteine through the conserved F or W. Each record gives: clone size, J gene, D gene, V gene, CDR3 length, CDR3 protein, CDR3 DNA. D genes are given only for firm matches. Not every row has a clone size; where given, it reads once, few, many or a size class.

- | TRBJ2-1 | - | TRBV12-3/TRBV12-4 | 13 | CASEPGDYNEQFF | TGTGCCAGTGAACCGGGGGACTACAATGAGCAGTTCTTC
- | TRBJ2-1 | - | TRBV6-1 | 14 | CDSSPTEPYNEQFF | TGTGACAGCAGTCCAACAGAGCCTTACAATGAGCAGTTCTTC
- | TRBJ2-2 | - | TRBV11-2 | 13 | CASSLSNTGELFF | TGTGCCAGCAGCTTAAGCAACACCGGGGAGCTGTTTTTT
- | TRBJ2-4 | TRBD2 | TRBV11-1 | 17 | CASSFPGTSGTIDIQYF | TGTGCCAGCAGCTTTCCCGGTACTAGCGGGACCATAGACATTCAGTACTTC
- | TRBJ2-3 | - | TRBV6-1 | 12 | CVSSFTADTQYF | TGTGTCAGCAGTTTTACTGCAGATACGCAGTATTTT
- | TRBJ2-1 | TRBD1 | TRBV29-1 | 13 | CSVMRPGQDEQFF | TGCAGCGTCATGCGCCCTGGACAGGATGAGCAGTTCTTC
- | TRBJ2-7 | - | TRBV12-3/TRBV12-4 | 15 | CANSMGTSGSYEHYF | TGTGCCAATAGTATGGGGACAAGTGGGTCCTACGAGCATTACTTC
- | TRBJ2-5 | TRBD1 | TRBV29-1 | 16 | CSVPVGTGDLGETRYF | TGCAGCGTGCCGGTGGGGACAGGGGACCTAGGAGAGACCCGGTACTTC
many | TRBJ2-1 | - | TRBV11-2 | 17 | CASSLGNRASSYNEQFF | TGTGCCAGCAGCTTAGGTAACAGGGCGAGCTCCTACAATGAGCAGTTCTTC
many | TRBJ2-2 | TRBD1 | TRBV6-5 | 15 | CASSSPTGAPGELFF | TGTGCCAGCAGTTCCCCGACAGGGGCCCCCGGGGAGCTGTTTTTT
- | TRBJ2-5 | TRBD2 | TRBV5-1 | 16 | CASSFAGRGIQETRYF | TGCGCCAGCAGCTTTGCCGGGCGGGGGATCCAAGAGACCCGGTACTTC
- | TRBJ2-7 | - | TRBV7-9 | 16 | CASSPSHQLSSYEQYF | TGTGCCAGCAGCCCAAGCCATCAATTGAGCTCCTACGAGCAGTACTTC
- | TRBJ2-7 | - | TRBV10-2 | 14 | CASIDNWGQPEQYF | TGCGCCAGCATAGACAACTGGGGTCAACCCGAGCAGTACTTC
- | TRBJ2-2 | - | TRBV11-2 | 15 | CVSSFAGSNTGKLFF | TGTGTCAGCAGCTTTGCGGGATCGAACACCGGGAAACTGTTTTTT
- | TRBJ2-5 | TRBD1 | TRBV11-2 | 17 | CASSLEIRTGYQETQYF | TGTGCCAGCAGCTTAGAGATTCGGACAGGGTACCAAGAGACCCAGTACTTC
- | TRBJ1-2 | - | TRBV19 | 12 | CASHDTQGGYTF | TGTGCCAGCCATGACACCCAGGGGGGCTACACCTTC
once | TRBJ1-2 | TRBD1 | TRBV10-3 | 13 | CAISMTGPTRYTF | TGTGCCATCAGTATGACAGGGCCAACTCGCTACACCTTC
- | TRBJ1-1 | - | TRBV10-3 | 11 | CAISVVTGAFF | TGTGCCATCAGTGTCGTGACTGGAGCTTTCTTT
many | TRBJ1-2 | - | TRBV7-9 | 15 | CASSEGGVSGYGYTF | TGTGCCAGCAGCGAGGGAGGCGTCTCTGGCTATGGCTACACCTTC
- | TRBJ2-3 | - | TRBV6-5 | 15 | CASSYSGLAPDTHYF | TGTGCCAGTAGTTACTCGGGGCTAGCGCCAGATACGCACTATTTT
- | TRBJ1-6 | - | TRBV12-3/TRBV12-4 | 14 | CVSSSTVGNSPLRF | TGTGTCAGCAGTTCTACAGTGGGAAATTCACCCCTCCGCTTT
few | TRBJ2-1 | - | TRBV6-6 | 14 | CASSSRTTPLGQFF | TGTGCCAGCAGTTCCCGGACTACCCCCCTCGGGCAGTTCTTC
- | TRBJ2-7 | - | TRBV6-5 | 16 | CTSQRYRDTALYEQYF | TGTACCAGCCAAAGATACCGGGACACCGCACTTTACGAGCAGTACTTC
- | TRBJ2-2 | TRBD2 | TRBV4-2 | 18 | CACSQGTSESLNPGELFF | TGTGCCTGCAGCCAAGGGACTAGTGAGAGTCTAAATCCCGGGGAGCTGTTTTTT
- | TRBJ2-1 | TRBD2 | TRBV11-2 | 14 | CASSGTSGYNEQFF | TGTGCCAGCAGCGGGACTAGCGGTTACAATGAGCAGTTCTTC
- | TRBJ2-1 | - | TRBV19 | 15 | CASSITQGNVNEQFF | TGTGCCAGTAGTATCACACAGGGTAACGTCAATGAGCAGTTCTTC
- | TRBJ2-2 | - | TRBV28 | 11 | CASSSTRELFF | TGTGCCAGCAGTTCAACCAGGGAGCTGTTTTTT
few | TRBJ2-3 | TRBD2 | TRBV4-2 | 17 | CASCQVDAGGSTDTQYF | TGTGCCAGCTGCCAAGTCGATGCGGGAGGTTCCACAGATACGCAGTATTTT
- | TRBJ1-1 | - | TRBV10-3 | 15 | CAISTGEQENTEALF | TGTGCCATTTCCACCGGGGAACAAGAGAACACTGAAGCTTTATTT
- | TRBJ2-7 | TRBD2 | TRBV6-5 | 15 | CASNLAGVRPYEQYF | TGTGCCAGTAATCTAGCGGGAGTCCGACCCTACGAGCAGTACTTC
once | TRBJ1-1 | - | TRBV11-2 | 13 | CASSLVRGTEVFF | TGTGCCAGCAGCTTAGTTCGTGGCACTGAAGTTTTCTTT
many | TRBJ2-5 | - | TRBV7-9 | 15 | CASRPVADRRETQYF | TGTGCCAGCAGGCCGGTGGCCGACCGAAGGGAGACCCAGTACTTC
- | TRBJ2-5 | TRBD2 | TRBV11-2 | 16 | CARSQTPGGRIETQCF | TGTGCCAGGAGCCAAACTCCTGGCGGGAGGATAGAGACCCAGTGCTTC
- | TRBJ2-1 | TRBD2 | TRBV6-6 | 13 | CGSKQTSGNEQFF | TGTGGCAGCAAACAGACTAGCGGCAATGAGCAGTTCTTC
- | TRBJ2-5 | - | TRBV29-1 | 13 | CSSSAEGQETRYF | TGCAGCTCATCAGCGGAGGGCCAAGAGACCCGGTACTTC
many | TRBJ1-4 | - | TRBV7-9 | 14 | CASSSGRENEKLFF | TGTGCCAGCAGCTCGGGACGGGAAAATGAAAAACTGTTTTTT
- | TRBJ1-1 | - | TRBV10-3 | 15 | CAISESRDMNTVALF | TGTGCCATCAGTGAGTCTCGGGATATGAACACTGTAGCTTTATTT
- | TRBJ1-5 | - | TRBV11-1 | 13 | CASSLGRGQPQHF | TGTGCCAGCAGCTTAGGTAGAGGCCAGCCCCAGCATTTT
- | TRBJ1-5 | - | TRBV29-1 | 13 | CSVRVGDNQPQHF | TGCAGCGTTCGAGTAGGGGACAATCAACCCCAGCATTTT
- | TRBJ2-5 | - | TRBV11-2 | 16 | CASSQTPGVGKENQYF | TGTGCCAGCAGCCAAACTCCTGGCGTTGGGAAAGAGAACCAATACTTC
many | TRBJ2-7 | - | TRBV6-1 | 11 | CASSLNYEQYF | TGTGCCAGCAGTTTAAACTACGAGCAGTACTTC
many | TRBJ2-3 | - | TRBV5-4 | 16 | CASSRQTGQSTDTQYF | TGTGCCAGCAGCCGCCAGACAGGACAGAGCACAGATACGCAGTATTTT
- | TRBJ2-3 | TRBD2 | TRBV4-2 | 18 | CVSNQLALLAGATDTQYF | TGTGTCAGCAACCAATTGGCGCTTCTAGCGGGAGCGACAGATACGCAGTATTTT
many | TRBJ2-1 | TRBD2 | TRBV4-2 | 17 | CASSQEVAGASYNEQFF | TGTGCCAGCAGCCAAGAGGTAGCGGGGGCCTCCTACAATGAGCAGTTCTTC
many | TRBJ2-3 | - | TRBV12-3/TRBV12-4 | 13 | CASSFLRSDTQYF | TGTGCCAGCAGTTTTCTGAGGTCTGATACGCAGTATTTT
- | TRBJ2-7 | - | TRBV5-5 | 15 | CASNPAAVPISEQYF | TGTGCCAGCAACCCAGCGGCAGTTCCAATCTCCGAGCAGTACTTC
- | TRBJ2-7 | - | TRBV4-3 | 15 | CASSQELARGHEQYF | TGTGCCAGCAGCCAGGAGCTAGCGAGAGGGCACGAGCAGTACTTC
many | TRBJ2-3 | TRBD1 | TRBV4-1 | 17 | CASSHGQGQLSTDTQYF | TGCGCCAGCAGCCACGGACAGGGGCAACTTAGCACAGATACGCAGTATTTT
- | TRBJ2-2 | - | TRBV6-1 | 12 | CACSELGRELFF | TGTGCCTGCAGTGAATTGGGTAGGGAGCTGTTTTTC
- | TRBJ2-5 | - | TRBV28 | 13 | CAIEGGTRGTQYF | TGTGCCATCGAGGGGGGGACCCGGGGGACCCAGTACTTC
- | TRBJ2-1 | - | TRBV7-8 | 14 | CASSFEALLDEQFF | TGTGCCAGTAGCTTCGAGGCACTACTAGATGAGCAGTTCTTC
- | TRBJ2-6 | TRBD1 | TRBV6-5 | 16 | CASRAGDRSGANVPTF | TGTGCCAGCAGGGCAGGGGACAGATCCGGGGCCAACGTCCCGACTTTC
- | TRBJ2-2 | - | TRBV5-1 | 15 | CASRGLGDLTGELFF | TGCGCCAGCAGAGGGTTGGGAGACCTCACCGGGGAGCTGTTTTTC
- | TRBJ2-1 | - | TRBV6-6 | 15 | CSSSYSGIIYNEQFF | TGTTCCAGCAGTTATTCGGGTATCATCTACAATGAGCAGTTCTTC
- | TRBJ2-5 | - | TRBV11-2 | 16 | CASSQTSGGGKEIQYF | TGTGCCAGTAGCCAAACTTCTGGTGGGGGGAAAGAGATCCAGTACTTC
- | TRBJ2-7 | - | TRBV11-2 | 14 | CASSLEYASYEQYF | TGTGCCAGCAGCTTAGAGTACGCCTCCTACGAGCAGTACTTC
- | TRBJ2-3 | TRBD1 | TRBV5-1 | 15 | CASGLTGLTPDTQYF | TGCGCCAGCGGCCTGACAGGGTTGACACCAGATACGCAGTATTTT
- | TRBJ2-7 | - | TRBV10-1 | 14 | CASSEPARLYEQYF | TGCGCTAGCAGTGAACCGGCAAGACTATACGAGCAGTACTTC
- | TRBJ1-1 | - | TRBV4-2 | 17 | CASSREYGQGFWTEASF | TGTGCCAGCAGCCGAGAGTACGGACAAGGTTTTTGGACTGAAGCTTCCTTT